The 24 T cell receptor beta chains listed next were all sequenced from one sample in a study of cytomegalovirus exposure and HLA in healthy donors. Amplification used 60 Vbeta primers and 13 Jbeta primers. Only in-frame clones appear in the TCRdb table, and some are missing; sequencing was by immunoSEQ multiplex PCR. This table holds about 120,000 clones, 60% to 70% found once. Sequencing input: PBMCs. The receptor set was obtained from a woman in her 40s in good health and CMV-seropositive.

The genes are TRBV7-8 and TRBJ1-5; D gene uncertain. Trimming removed 5 bases at V and 5 bases at J, with 13 bases between. The CDR3 spans 14 residues. Germline V gives CDR1 SGHVS, CDR2 FQNEAQ. This CDR3 reads CASSPSNVDQPQHF. The CDR3 DNA sequence: TGTGCCAGCAGCCCCAGTAATGTCGATCAGCCCCAGCATTTT.

The chain links TRBV9 to TRBJ2-1; 9 nucleotides agree with TRBD1. Germline-derived CDR1 and CDR2 are SGDLS and YYNGEE. After removal of 4 bases from V and 3 bases from J, the junction contained 2 bases not matched to a gene. This CDR3 has 14 residues. The CDR3 sequence: CASSTGGSYNEQFF. The CDR3 DNA is TGTGCCAGCAGCACAGGGGGCAGCTACAATGAGCAGTTCTTC.

This chain joins TRBV7-3 and TRBJ2-7, with a possible D match to TRBD2 (6 bases). The CDR3 runs to 15 residues. V was clipped by 5 bases and J by 3 bases, with 17 bases between them. Germline V lookup: CDR1 SGHTA, CDR2 FQGTGA. CDR3 loop: CASSQGAGRVYEQYF. The CDR3 DNA follows: TGTGCCAGCAGCCAAGGGGCGGGAAGAGTCTACGAGCAGTACTTC.

The chain links TRBV5-6 to TRBJ2-7, with a possible D match to TRBD2 (5 bases). Germline V CDR1 and CDR2: SGHDT, YYEEEE. The ends were cut back, 3 bases at V and 4 bases at J, with 8 bases in the middle. This CDR3 has 12 residues. CDR3 coding DNA: TGTGCCAGCAGCTCGGACTCGTACGAGCAGTACTTC. It codes for CASSSDSYEQYF. The full variable domain, completed using reference TRBV5-6 and TRBJ2-7, is DAGVTQSPTHLIKTRGQQVTLRCSPKSGHDTVSWYQQALGQGPQFIFQYYEEEERQRGNFPDRFSGHQFPNYSSELNVNALLLGDSALYLCASSSDSYEQYFGPGTRLTVT.

The genes are TRBV4-3 and TRBJ2-1; 8 bases match TRBD2. CDR1 LGHNA and CDR2 YSLEER come from the germline V gene. CDR3 length equals 15 residues. Trimming removed 2 bases from V and 9 bases from J; junction bases left unmatched: 9. The CDR3 protein is CASSQSAYTSGEQFF. The CDR3 DNA reads as TGCGCCAGCAGCCAATCGGCGTATACTAGCGGTGAGCAGTTCTTC.

The chain recombines TRBV9 with TRBJ1-1; D call uncertain. The CDR3 loop spans 13 amino acids. CDR1 SGDLS and CDR2 YYNGEE come from the germline V gene. V was pared by 4 bases and J by 4 bases, with 11 bases between. CDR3 in DNA: TGTGCCAGCAGCCCGTTCCGGGGCACTGAAGCTTTCTTT. This translates into CASSPFRGTEAFF. Together with reference TRBV9 and TRBJ1-1, the CDR3 gives the full variable domain: DSGVTQTPKHLITATGQRVTLRCSPRSGDLSVYWYQQSLDQGLQFLIQYYNGEERAKGNILERFSAQQFPDLHSELNLSSLELGDSALYFCASSPFRGTEAFFGQGTRLTVV.

The V gene is TRBV11-2, the J gene TRBJ2-2; 10 nucleotides align to TRBD2. Germline lookup yields CDR1 SGHAT and CDR2 FQNNGV. The CDR3 has 18 amino acids. The junction had 13 bases not matched to a gene; V was cut back by 3 bases and J by 6 bases. DNA for the CDR3: TGTGCCAGCAGCTTTCCTAGCGGGAGTAGGAGGGTCGCCGGGGAGCTGTTTTTT. Encoded protein: CASSFPSGSRRVAGELFF.

J is TRBJ1-5 and V is TRBV5-8; 11 bases agree with TRBD1. In germline, CDR1 is SGHTS, CDR2 YDEGEE. Losses at the gene ends were 4 bases for V and 4 bases for J; bases not matched to a gene: 4. CDR3 length equals 15 residues. The CDR3 sequence is CASSHGQGANQPQHF. The CDR3 nucleotides read TGTGCCAGCAGCCACGGACAGGGGGCGAATCAGCCCCAGCATTTT.

The chain combines TRBV5-4 with TRBJ2-5; 8 bases match TRBD1. J lost 4 bases, V lost 3 bases, and 8 bases had no gene match. CDR1 and CDR2 (germline): SGHNT, YYREEE (reference sequence). CDR3 length: 15 amino acids. The DNA for the CDR3 is TGTGCCAGCAGCTCGGTGGACAGGGTAGGAGAGACCCAGTACTTC. This translates into CASSSVDRVGETQYF.

CDR3 in DNA: TGCGCCAGCAGCATAAACAGGGGGCGAAACCACGAGCAGTACTTC. Protein product: CASSINRGRNHEQYF. The chain recombines TRBV5-1 with TRBJ2-7; 9 bases are a match to TRBD1. Germline CDR1 and CDR2: SGHRS and YFSETQ. The CDR3 runs to 15 residues. V lost 4 bases and J lost 5; bases outside the gene matches: 10. Filled out from reference TRBV5-1 and TRBJ2-7, the complete variable domain reads KAGVTQTPRYLIKTRGQQVTLSCSPISGHRSVSWYQQTPGQGLQFLFEYFSETQRNKGNFPGRFSGRQFSNSRSEMNVSTLELGDSALYLCASSINRGRNHEQYFGPGTRLTVT.

Here the CDR3 DNA reads TGTGCCAGCAGCCCCGGGACAGCCCACCACAATGAGCAGTTCTTC. This encodes CASSPGTAHHNEQFF. V gene TRBV7-9 combines with J gene TRBJ2-1, with 7 bases fitting TRBD1. The CDR3 is 15 amino acids. CDR1 and CDR2 (germline): SEHNR, FQNEAQ (reference sequence). The junction had 9 bases not matched to a gene; V was cut back by 5 bases and J by 5 bases. The variable domain in full, completed from reference TRBV7-9 and TRBJ2-1, reads DTGVSQNPRHKITKRGQNVTFRCDPISEHNRLYWYRQTLGQGPEFLTYFQNEAQLEKSRLLSDRFSAERPKGSFSTLEIQRTEQGDSAMYLCASSPGTAHHNEQFFGPGTRLTVL.

V is TRBV4-1 and J is TRBJ2-2, with D perhaps matching TRBD1 (8 bases). Trimming removed 3 bases at V and 5 bases at J, with 16 bases between. Germline loops: CDR1 MGHRA, CDR2 YSYEKL. The CDR3 contains 16 residues. As DNA, the CDR3 is TGCGCCAGCAGCCATGTCAGGGGGCGGGAGACCGGGGAGCTGTTTTTT. This sequence encodes CASSHVRGRETGELFF.

This clone was recorded a few times. The genes are TRBV5-1 and TRBJ1-2; TRBD1 might be the D (5 bases). V was cut by 0 bases and J by 3 bases, with 12 bases left in between. Looked up from germline, CDR1 is SGHRS and CDR2 is YFSETQ. This CDR3 has 15 amino acids. As DNA, the CDR3 is TGCGCCAGCAGCTTGGTGGGGGGACCGGACTATGGCTACACCTTC. Encoded protein: CASSLVGGPDYGYTF.

The chain's CDR3 is CASSTKDSYGYTF. The CDR3 DNA follows: TGTGCCAGCAGCACCAAGGACAGTTATGGCTACACCTTC. V and J are TRBV9 and TRBJ1-2; a possible D gene is TRBD1 (6 bases). V was pared by 4 bases and J by 5 bases, with 12 bases between. CDR1 SGDLS and CDR2 YYNGEE come from the germline V gene. The CDR3 is 13 amino acids.

This sequence joins TRBV6-1 and TRBJ2-1, with 9 bases identical to TRBD1. The CDR3 has 16 residues. The V segment lost 3 bases and the J segment 6 bases; nucleotides outside the gene matches: 9. Looked up from germline, CDR1 is MNHNS and CDR2 is SASEGT. This CDR3 is CASSDNHGTGSNEQFF. CDR3 bases: TGTGCCAGCAGTGACAACCACGGGACAGGGTCCAATGAGCAGTTCTTC.

This clone has only a few counts. This chain joins TRBV7-2 and TRBJ2-5; 9 bases match TRBD2. The CDR3 consists of 15 residues. The junction had 5 bases not matched to a gene; V was cut back by 1 base and J by 5 bases. Germline CDR1 and CDR2: SGHTA and FQGNSA. CDR3 sequence (DNA): TGTGCCAGCAGCTTAGGGCGGGAGGGCGGTGAGACCCAGTACTTC. It yields the protein CASSLGREGGETQYF.

This rearrangement joins TRBV19 to TRBJ2-1; D is possibly TRBD1 (5 bases). The CDR3 is 13 amino acids. Germline V gene sequence: CDR1 LNHDA, CDR2 SQIVND (reference sequence). The germline V and J ends were trimmed by 6 bases and 2 bases, with 8 bases remaining between them. The CDR3 reads CASRWGTYNEQFF. CDR3 nucleotide sequence: TGTGCCAGTAGATGGGGCACCTACAATGAGCAGTTCTTC.

V usage is TRBV30 and J usage is TRBJ2-7, with D uncertain. CDR1 GTSNPN and CDR2 SVGIG come from the germline V gene (reference sequence). V shed 1 base and J shed 6 bases, with 4 bases lying between them. The CDR3 has 10 amino acids. CDR3 sequence reads: CAWSASEQYF. CDR3 DNA: TGTGCCTGGAGTGCCTCCGAGCAGTACTTC.

CDR3 loop: CASSSSGRRGGETQYF. In DNA form, the CDR3 reads TGTGCCAGCAGCTCAAGCGGGAGGCGGGGGGGGGAGACCCAGTACTTC. The genes are TRBV7-2 and TRBJ2-5; TRBD2 agrees at 9 bases. V dropped 4 bases and J dropped 5; count of bases not matched to a gene: 11. The CDR3 contains 16 residues. The V gene's germline CDR1 is SGHTA and CDR2 FQGNSA.

The chain employs TRBV27 and TRBJ2-1; TRBD2 matches 7 bases. V gave up 5 bases and J gave up 5 bases; unmatched junction bases: 15. Germline CDR1 reads MNHEY; CDR2 reads SMNVEV (reference sequence). The CDR3 is 17 amino acids. Here the CDR3 reads CASSLIPVASGHNEQFF. The CDR3 DNA sequence: TGTGCCAGCAGTCTTATCCCCGTGGCTAGCGGACACAATGAGCAGTTCTTC.

This rearrangement joins TRBV6-6 to TRBJ2-5, with 8 nucleotides matching TRBD1. Unmatched junction bases numbered 7, after V lost 6 bases and J lost 4 bases. The CDR3 is 14 residues long. The germline V gene has CDR1 MNHNY and CDR2 SVGAGI (reference sequence). CDR3 in DNA: TGTGCCAGCAGGGACAGGGCAGGGAGAGAGACCCAGTACTTC. It yields the protein CASRDRAGRETQYF.

V is TRBV5-1 and J is TRBJ2-7; TRBD1 might be the D (5 bases). Per germline, CDR1 SGHRS and CDR2 YFSETQ. V lost 5 bases and J 1 base, leaving 16 bases between the germline ends. The CDR3 is made up of 15 amino acids. CDR3 nucleotides: TGCGCCAGCAGATTTACGGTGCAGGGATCCTACGAGCAGTACTTC. Its protein is CASRFTVQGSYEQYF.

V and J are TRBV6-4 and TRBJ1-1; 8 bases match TRBD1. With 4 bases clipped from V and 11 bases from J, the junction kept 15 bases outside the gene matches. The germline gives CDR1 MRHNA, CDR2 SNTAGT. The CDR3 covers 15 residues. The CDR3 spells CASSVSIAFQGAAFF. DNA of the CDR3: TGTGCCAGCAGTGTGTCCATAGCCTTCCAGGGGGCGGCTTTCTTT.

This clone was detected a few times. V is TRBV9 and J is TRBJ1-2; D is ambiguous. Trimming left V 3 bases short and J 8 bases short, with 20 bases between. Per germline, CDR1 SGDLS and CDR2 YYNGEE. CDR3 size: 15 residues. CDR3 nucleotide sequence: TGTGCCAGCAGCGCCGGGTGGGTCTTAAGTAACGGCTACACCTTC. Protein: CASSAGWVLSNGYTF.